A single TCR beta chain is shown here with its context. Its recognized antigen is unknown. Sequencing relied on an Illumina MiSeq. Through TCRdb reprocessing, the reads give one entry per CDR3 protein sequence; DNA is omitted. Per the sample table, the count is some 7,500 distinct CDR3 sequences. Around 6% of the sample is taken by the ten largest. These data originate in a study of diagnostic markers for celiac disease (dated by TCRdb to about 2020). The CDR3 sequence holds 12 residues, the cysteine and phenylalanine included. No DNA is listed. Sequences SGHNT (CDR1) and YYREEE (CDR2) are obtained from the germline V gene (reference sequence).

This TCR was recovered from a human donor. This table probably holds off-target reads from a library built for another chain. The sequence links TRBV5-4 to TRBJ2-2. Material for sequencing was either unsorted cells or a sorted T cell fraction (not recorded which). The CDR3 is CASRPRTGELFF.